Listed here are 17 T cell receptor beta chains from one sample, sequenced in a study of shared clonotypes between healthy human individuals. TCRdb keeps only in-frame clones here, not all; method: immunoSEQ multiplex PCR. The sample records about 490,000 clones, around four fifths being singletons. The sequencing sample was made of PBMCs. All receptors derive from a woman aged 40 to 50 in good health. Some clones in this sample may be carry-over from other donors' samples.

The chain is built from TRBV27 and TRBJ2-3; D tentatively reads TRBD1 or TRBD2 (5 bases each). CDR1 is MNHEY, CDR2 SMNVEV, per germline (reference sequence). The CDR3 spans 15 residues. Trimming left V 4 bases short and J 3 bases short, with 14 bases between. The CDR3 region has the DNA TGTGCCAGCAGTTATTGGGGGAGAGGGACAGATACGCAGTATTTT. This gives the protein CASSYWGRGTDTQYF.

CDR3 coding DNA: TGTGCCAGCAGTTTTCTAGTCCGAGAGCAGTTCTTC. Translating gives CASSFLVREQFF. The V gene is TRBV28, the J gene TRBJ2-1; D is unclear. The germline V and J ends were trimmed by 3 bases and 10 bases, with 10 bases remaining between them. Germline CDR1 reads MDHEN; CDR2 reads SYDVKM. This CDR3 is built from 12 residues.

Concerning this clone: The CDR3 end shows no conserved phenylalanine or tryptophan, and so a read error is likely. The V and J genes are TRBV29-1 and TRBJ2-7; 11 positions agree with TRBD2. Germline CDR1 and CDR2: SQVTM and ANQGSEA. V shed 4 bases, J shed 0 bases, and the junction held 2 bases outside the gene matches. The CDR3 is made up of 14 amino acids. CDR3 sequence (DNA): TGCAGCGTTGCCCTAGCGGGGGGCTCCTACGAGCAGTACCTC. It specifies CSVALAGGSYEQYL.

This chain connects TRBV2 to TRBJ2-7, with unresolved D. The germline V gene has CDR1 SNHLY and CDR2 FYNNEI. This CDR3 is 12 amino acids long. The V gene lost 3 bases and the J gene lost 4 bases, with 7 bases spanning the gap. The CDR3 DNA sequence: TGTGCCAGCAGTGACGGTCTTTACGAGCAGTACTTC. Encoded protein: CASSDGLYEQYF.

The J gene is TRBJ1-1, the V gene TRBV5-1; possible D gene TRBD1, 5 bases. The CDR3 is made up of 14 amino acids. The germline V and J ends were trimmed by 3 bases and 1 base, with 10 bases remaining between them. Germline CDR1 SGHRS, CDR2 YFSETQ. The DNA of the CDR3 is TGCGCCAGCAGCTCCCGCGGGGGGAACACTGAAGCTTTCTTT. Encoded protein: CASSSRGGNTEAFF.

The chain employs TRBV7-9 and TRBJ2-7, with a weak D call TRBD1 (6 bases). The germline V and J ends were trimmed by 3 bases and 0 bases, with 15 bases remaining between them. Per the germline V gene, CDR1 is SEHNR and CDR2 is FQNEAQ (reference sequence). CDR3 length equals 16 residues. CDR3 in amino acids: CASSFLIGGDSYEQYF. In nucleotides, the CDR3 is TGTGCCAGCAGCTTCTTGATAGGGGGTGACTCCTACGAGCAGTACTTC.

This CDR3 reads CASSYPSGTTDTQYF. The CDR3, as DNA: TGCGCCAGCAGCTACCCCAGCGGGACCACAGATACGCAGTATTTT. This chain connects TRBV5-1 to TRBJ2-3, with 7 positions matching TRBD2. CDR3 length: 15 amino acids. The V and J ends lost 3 bases and 2 bases, in that order; junction bases with no gene match: 6. From germline, CDR1 is SGHRS and CDR2 YFSETQ.

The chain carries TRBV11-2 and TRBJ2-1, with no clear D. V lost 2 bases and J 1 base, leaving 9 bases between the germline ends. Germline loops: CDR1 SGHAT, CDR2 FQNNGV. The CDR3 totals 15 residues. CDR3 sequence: CASSLSARSYNEQFF. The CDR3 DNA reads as TGTGCCAGCAGCTTATCAGCGAGGTCCTACAATGAGCAGTTCTTC. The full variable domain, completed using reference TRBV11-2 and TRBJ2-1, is EAGVAQSPRYKIIEKRQSVAFWCNPISGHATLYWYQQILGQGPKLLIQFQNNGVVDDSQLPKDRFSAERLKGVDSTLKIQPAKLEDSAVYLCASSLSARSYNEQFFGPGTRLTVL.

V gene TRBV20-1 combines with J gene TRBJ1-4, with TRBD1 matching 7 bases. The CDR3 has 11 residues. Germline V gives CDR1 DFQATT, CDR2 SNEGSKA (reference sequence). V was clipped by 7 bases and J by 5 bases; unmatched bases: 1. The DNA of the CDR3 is TGCAGTGGGACAGGAAATGAAAAACTGTTTTTT. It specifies CSGTGNEKLFF.

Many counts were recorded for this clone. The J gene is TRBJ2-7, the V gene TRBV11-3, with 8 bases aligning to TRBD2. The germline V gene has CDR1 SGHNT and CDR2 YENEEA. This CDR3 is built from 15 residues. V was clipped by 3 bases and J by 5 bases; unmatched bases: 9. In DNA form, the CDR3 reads TGTGCCAGCAGCTTTCAGACCGGGACTAGGAACGAGCAGTACTTC. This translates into CASSFQTGTRNEQYF.

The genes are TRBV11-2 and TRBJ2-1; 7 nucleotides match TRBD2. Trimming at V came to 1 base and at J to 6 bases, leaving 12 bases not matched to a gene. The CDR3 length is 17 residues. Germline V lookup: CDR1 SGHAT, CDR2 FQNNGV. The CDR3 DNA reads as TGTGCCAGCAGCTTAGTGATTAGCGGGTGGGCTGCCAATGAGCAGTTCTTC. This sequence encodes CASSLVISGWAANEQFF.

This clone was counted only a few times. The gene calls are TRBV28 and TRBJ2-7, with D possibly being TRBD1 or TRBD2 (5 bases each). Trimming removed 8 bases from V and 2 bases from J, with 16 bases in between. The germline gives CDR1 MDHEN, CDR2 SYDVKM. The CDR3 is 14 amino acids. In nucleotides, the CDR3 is TGTGCCAGCGGCAACGAGGGGCCCCCCTACGAGCAGTACTTC. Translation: CASGNEGPPYEQYF.

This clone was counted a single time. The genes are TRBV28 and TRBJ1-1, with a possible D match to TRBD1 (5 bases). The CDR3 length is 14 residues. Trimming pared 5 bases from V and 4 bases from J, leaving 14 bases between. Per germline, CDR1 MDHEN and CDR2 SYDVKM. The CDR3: CASSPRQYGTEAFF. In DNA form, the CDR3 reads TGTGCCAGCAGTCCTAGACAGTACGGCACTGAAGCTTTCTTT.

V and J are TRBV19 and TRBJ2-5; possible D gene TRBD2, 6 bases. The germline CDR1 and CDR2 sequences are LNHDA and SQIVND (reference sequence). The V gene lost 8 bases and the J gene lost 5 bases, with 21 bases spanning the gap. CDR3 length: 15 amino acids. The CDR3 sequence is CASSIGGSTAETQYF. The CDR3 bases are TGTGCCAGTTCGATTGGGGGGAGTACTGCGGAGACCCAGTACTTC.

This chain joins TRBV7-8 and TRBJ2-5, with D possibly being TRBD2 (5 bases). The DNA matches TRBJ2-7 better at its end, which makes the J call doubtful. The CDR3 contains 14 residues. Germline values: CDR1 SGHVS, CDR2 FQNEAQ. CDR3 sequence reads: CASSLGGILYEQYF. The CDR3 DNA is TGTGCCAGCAGCTTAGGAGGGATCCTCTACGAGCAGTACTTC.

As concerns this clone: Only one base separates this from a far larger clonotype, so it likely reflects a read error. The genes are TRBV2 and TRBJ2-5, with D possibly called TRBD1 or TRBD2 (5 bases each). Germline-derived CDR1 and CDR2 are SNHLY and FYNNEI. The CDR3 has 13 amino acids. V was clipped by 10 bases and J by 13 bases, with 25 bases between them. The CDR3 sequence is CATFGTPEYERYF. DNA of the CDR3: TGTGCCACGTTCGGGACGCCAGAGTACGAGCGGTACTTC. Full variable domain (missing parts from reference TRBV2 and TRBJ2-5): EPEVTQTPSHQVTQMGQEVILRCVPISNHLYFYWYRQILGQKVEFLVSFYNNEISEKSEIFDDQFSVERPDGSNFTLKIRSTKLEDSAMYFCATFGTPEYERYFGPGTRLLVL.

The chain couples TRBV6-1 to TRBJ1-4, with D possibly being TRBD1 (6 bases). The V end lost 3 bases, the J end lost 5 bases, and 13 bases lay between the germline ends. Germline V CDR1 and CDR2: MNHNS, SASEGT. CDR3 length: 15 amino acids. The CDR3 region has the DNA TGTGCCAGCAGTGAGCGACAGGTCCTGAATGAAAAACTGTTTTTT. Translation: CASSERQVLNEKLFF.